This T cell receptor (beta chain) was retrieved from a study of blood T cell repertoires in COVID-19. Background on the study: In each case, the material was cDNA or gDNA derived from T cells, B-cell-depleted T cells, or PBMCs.

In the authors' methods: Estimation of nucleated cell counts was performed using reference gene primer amplification. Generated by immunoSEQ multiplex PCR, the TCRdb table keeps only in-frame clones and is missing some. V and J calls and clone size come straight from that table; D and trimming were deduced from the DNA. The table lists 200,000 to 300,000 clones, around 88% of them singletons. Adults between roughly 18 and 95 years of age took part from approximately 24 US areas. Cohorts were based on clinical histories the participants reported. The ends were cut back, 3 bases at V and 0 bases at J, with 11 bases in the middle. The CDR3 is 15 residues long. Germline V gives CDR1 SGHVS, CDR2 FQNEAQ.

Sequencing used PBMCs or T cells enriched from blood (not recorded which). The receptor was derived from a woman between 35 and 50 years old with acute COVID-19. V is TRBV7-8 and J is TRBJ1-1; a weak D match, TRBD1 (5 bases). The CDR3 loop reads CASSLTWGLNTEAFF. Here the CDR3 DNA reads TGTGCCAGCAGCTTGACTTGGGGCCTGAACACTGAAGCTTTCTTT.